This TCR beta chain is from a study of T cell clones after liver transplantation. The CDR3 runs to 16 residues. Germline V gene sequence: CDR1 SGHDT, CDR2 YYEEEE. V was pared by 6 bases and J by 0 bases, with 16 bases between. Sequenced by immunoSEQ multiplex PCR; TCRdb stores in-frame clones only, minus some. This table has 50,000 to 60,000 clones, around two thirds appearing once. This clone was observed once. Sequencing used CD4+ T cells from blood, obtained at the approximately 16-month timepoint. The receptor's source is a human patient who received a liver transplant. Some T cells may have originated in the graft donor. The rearrangement joins TRBV5-6 to TRBJ2-1; D is possibly TRBD1 (6 bases). CDR3: CASTPDGGSSYNEQFF. The CDR3 region has the DNA TGTGCCAGCACCCCCGATGGGGGCAGCTCCTACAATGAGCAGTTCTTC.